This TCR beta chain comes out of a study of blood T cell repertoires in COVID-19 (TCRdb year 2020). Concerning the study at large: Samples from collaborators originated in the United States, Italy and Spain and spanned both the acute and convalescent phases of COVID-19. A de-identified subject ID, COVID-19 status, age in years and sex were almost always included in the sample metadata. The dataset comprised deeply sampled blood TCRbeta repertoires from subjects exposed to, actively infected with, or recovered from COVID-19. The prospective study material was composed of cDNA or gDNA derived from T cells, B-cell-depleted T cells, or PBMCs. The repertoires were released in a freely available public database intended as a resource for research on the immune response to SARS-CoV-2. Samples were obtained from the ongoing ImmuneRACE study (first 160 participants) and from about 1,300 subjects provided by 6 global collaborators. Where HLA class I and class II types were available, the types were taken from metadata supplied by the sample provider, not from assay-based typing.

V lost 0 bases and J lost 10 bases, and the count of bases not matched to a germline gene is 4. From the cysteine up to the phenylalanine, the CDR3 has a length of 14 residues. Of all the DNA, just the CDR3 is kept, 42 bases in frame from base 1. CDR1 is given as SGHRS and CDR2 as YFSETQ, both from the germline V gene. Details on this clone: Its binding antigen is unknown. Per-base quality was not reported, and no clone a single base away is much larger than it.

One collaborating source in Seattle enrolled patients while the patients were actively infected and followed the patients over time throughout the course of disease. Each collaborating institution followed its own protocols to collect whole blood in K2EDTA tubes. For TCRbeta analysis, collaborators shipped samples as frozen whole blood, isolated PBMCs, or DNA extracted from either of those sample types. Points the paper makes about the study in general: The quantity of clinical and demographic metadata differed by source and by participant and was supplied without curation.

TCRbeta CDR3 regions were amplified from genomic DNA by means of the immunoSEQ Assay, a bias-controlled multiplex PCR. The source study handled its data this way. Nucleated cell counts per sample were estimated from amplification of reference gene primers within the assay. Sequence reads were collapsed and filtered to measure the absolute abundance of every unique TCRbeta CDR3 rearrangement. For each sample, productive Simpson clonality was calculated as the square root of Simpson's diversity index across productive rearrangements. The source is immuneACCESS, and TCRdb retained only in-frame sequences with V and J called. Part of the clones is not carried over; for the studies checked, unresolved V genes explain less than half of this, and the remainder is unexplained. That table is the source of V, J and clone size, and D and trimming were worked out from the DNA. The sample table contains roughly 250,000 clones; only one count was recorded for 70% to 90% of them. The ten largest clones represent approximately 12% of the sample.

The sequenced sample consisted of peripheral blood. The chain links TRBV5-1 with TRBJ1-6; the junction holds 7 bases that match TRBD1. This sequence originates from a young woman with COVID-19, enrolled during active disease. The DNA reads TGCGCCAGCAGCTTGGCGGGACAGAGATCACCCCTCCACTTT. Its protein reads: CASSLAGQRSPLHF.